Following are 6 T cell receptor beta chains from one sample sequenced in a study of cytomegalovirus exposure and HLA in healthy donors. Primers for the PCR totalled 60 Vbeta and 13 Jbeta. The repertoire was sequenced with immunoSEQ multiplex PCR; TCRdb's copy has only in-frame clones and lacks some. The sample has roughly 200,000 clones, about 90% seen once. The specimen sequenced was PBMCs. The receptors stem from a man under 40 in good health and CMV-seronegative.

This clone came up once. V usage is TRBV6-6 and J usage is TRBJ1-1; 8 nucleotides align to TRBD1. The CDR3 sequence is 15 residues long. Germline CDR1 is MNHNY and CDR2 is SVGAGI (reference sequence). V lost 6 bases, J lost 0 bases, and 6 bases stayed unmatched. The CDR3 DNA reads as TGTGCCAGCAGCTACGGACAGGGATTGAACACTGAAGCTTTCTTT. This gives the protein CASSYGQGLNTEAFF.

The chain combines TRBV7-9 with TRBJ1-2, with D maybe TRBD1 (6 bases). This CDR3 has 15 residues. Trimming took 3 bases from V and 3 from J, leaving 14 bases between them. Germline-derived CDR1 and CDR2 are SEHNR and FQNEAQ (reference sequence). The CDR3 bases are TGTGCCAGCAGCTTGCCAGGGGCCAGGGACTATGGCTACACCTTC. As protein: CASSLPGARDYGYTF.

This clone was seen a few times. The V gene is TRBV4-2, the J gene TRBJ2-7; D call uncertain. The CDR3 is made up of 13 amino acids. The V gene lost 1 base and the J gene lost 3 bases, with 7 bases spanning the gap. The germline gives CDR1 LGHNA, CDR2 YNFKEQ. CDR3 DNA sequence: TGTGCCAGCAGCCAAGGTCTAGTCTACGAGCAGTACTTC. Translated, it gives CASSQGLVYEQYF.

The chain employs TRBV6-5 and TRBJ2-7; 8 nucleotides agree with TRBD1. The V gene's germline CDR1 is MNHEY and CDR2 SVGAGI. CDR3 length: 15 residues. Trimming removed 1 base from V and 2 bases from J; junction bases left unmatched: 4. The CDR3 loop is CASSYYGQGPYEQYF. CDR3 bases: TGTGCCAGCAGTTACTACGGACAGGGCCCCTACGAGCAGTACTTC.

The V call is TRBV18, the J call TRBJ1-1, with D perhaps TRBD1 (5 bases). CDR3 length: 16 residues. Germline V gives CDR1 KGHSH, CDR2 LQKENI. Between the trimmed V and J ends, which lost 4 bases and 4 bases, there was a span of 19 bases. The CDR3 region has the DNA TGTGCCAGCTCACAAAACGACAGATCGCGGGGCACTGAAGCTTTCTTT. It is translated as CASSQNDRSRGTEAFF.

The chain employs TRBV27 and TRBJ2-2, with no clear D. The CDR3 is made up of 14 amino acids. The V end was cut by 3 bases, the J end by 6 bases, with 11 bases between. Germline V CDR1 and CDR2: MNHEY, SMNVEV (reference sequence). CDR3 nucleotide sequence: TGTGCCAGCAGTTTCCTTACCGACTCCGGGGAGCTGTTTTTT. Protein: CASSFLTDSGELFF.